The rows below give T cell receptor beta chains drawn from one sample of a study of CD8+ T cells in alopecia areata. Method: immunoSEQ multiplex PCR; TCRdb's copy keeps in-frame clones and lacks some. The table records around 250,000 clones, 67% of them present only once. The sample here was CD4+ T cells sorted from blood, taken at week 0. These receptor sequences come from a human donor with alopecia areata. The CDR3 runs from the conserved cysteine through the conserved F or W. A D gene is named only where the DNA matches it firmly. Some rows mark clone size as missing; the rest say once, few, many or name a class of expanded clone.

j_gene,d_gene,abundance,v_gene,CDR3aa,CDR3nt
TRBJ1-6,-,-,TRBV5-4,CASSLGSWVLHF,TGTGCCAGCAGCTTGGGTTCGTGGGTCCTCCACTTT
TRBJ2-7,TRBD1,few,TRBV30,CAWMGQGLGSEQYF,TGTGCCTGGATGGGACAGGGATTGGGGAGCGAGCAGTACTTC
TRBJ1-4,-,-,TRBV25-1,CASSSIRSNEKLFF,TGTGCCAGCAGCTCGATCCGGTCAAATGAAAAACTGTTTTTT
TRBJ2-1,TRBD2,-,TRBV5-1,CASSLGASREDEQFF,TGCGCCAGCAGCTTGGGGGCTAGCCGGGAGGATGAGCAGTTCTTC
TRBJ2-3,-,-,TRBV27,CASSFLLTDTQYF,TGTGCCAGCAGTTTCCTACTCACAGATACGCAGTATTTT
TRBJ2-7,-,-,TRBV29-1,CSVLREYEQYF,TGCAGCGTTCTGCGGGAATACGAGCAGTACTTC
TRBJ1-1,TRBD1,-,TRBV25-1,CASSRTGRRDTEAFF,TGTGCCAGCTCCAGGACAGGGCGGAGGGACACTGAAGCTTTCTTT
TRBJ1-5,-,-,TRBV30,CAWSTTGGQPQHF,TGTGCCTGGAGTACGACAGGAGGCCAGCCCCAGCATTTT
TRBJ2-3,-,-,TRBV9,CASSVSPSTDTQYF,TGTGCCAGCAGCGTTTCCCCTAGCACAGATACGCAGTATTTT
TRBJ1-1,-,-,TRBV2,CASSYTEAFF,TGTGCCAGCAGTTACACTGAAGCTTTCTTT
TRBJ1-6,TRBD1,-,TRBV10-2,CASSLPTGVSPLHF,TGCGCCAGCAGTCTCCCTACAGGGGTCTCACCCCTCCACTTT
TRBJ2-1,-,-,TRBV7-9,CASSLGEGNEQFF,TGTGCCAGCAGCTTAGGCGAGGGAAATGAGCAGTTCTTC
TRBJ2-7,TRBD1,-,TRBV5-1,CASSSRDRAYEQYF,TGCGCCAGCAGCAGCCGGGACAGGGCCTACGAGCAGTACTTC
TRBJ2-3,-,-,TRBV6-5,CASSYSKGVSTDTQYF,TGTGCCAGCAGTTACTCGAAAGGGGTTAGCACAGATACGCAGTATTTT
TRBJ2-5,TRBD2,-,TRBV5-4,CASGPGLEFGETQYF,TGTGCCAGCGGTCCGGGACTAGAGTTCGGAGAGACCCAGTACTTC
TRBJ1-6,-,few,TRBV27,CASSRMTGGGESPLHF,TGTGCCAGCAGCCGAATGACAGGCGGCGGGGAATCACCCCTCCACTTT